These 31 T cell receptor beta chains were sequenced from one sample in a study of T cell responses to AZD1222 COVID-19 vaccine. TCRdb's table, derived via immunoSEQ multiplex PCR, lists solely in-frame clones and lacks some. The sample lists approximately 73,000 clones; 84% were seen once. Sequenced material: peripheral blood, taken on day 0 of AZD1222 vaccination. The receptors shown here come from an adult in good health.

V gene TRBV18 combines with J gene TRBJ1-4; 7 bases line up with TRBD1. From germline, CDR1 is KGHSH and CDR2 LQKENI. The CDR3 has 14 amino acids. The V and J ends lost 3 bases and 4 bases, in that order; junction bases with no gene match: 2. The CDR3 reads CASSPGQINEKLFF. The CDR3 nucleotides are TGTGCCAGCTCACCGGGACAGATTAATGAAAAACTGTTTTTT.

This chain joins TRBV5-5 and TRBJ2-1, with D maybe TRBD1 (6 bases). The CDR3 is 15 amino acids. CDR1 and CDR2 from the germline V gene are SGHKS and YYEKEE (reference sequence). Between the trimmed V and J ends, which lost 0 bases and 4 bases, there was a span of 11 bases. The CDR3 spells CASSLDQGIYNEQFF. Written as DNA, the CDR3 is TGTGCCAGCAGCTTGGACCAGGGGATATACAATGAGCAGTTCTTC.

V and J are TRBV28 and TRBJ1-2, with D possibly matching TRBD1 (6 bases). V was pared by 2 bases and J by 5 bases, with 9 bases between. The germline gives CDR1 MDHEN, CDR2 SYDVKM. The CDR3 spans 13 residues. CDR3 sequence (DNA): TGTGCCAGCAGTTTACGGGGGGCTTATGGCTACACCTTC. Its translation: CASSLRGAYGYTF.

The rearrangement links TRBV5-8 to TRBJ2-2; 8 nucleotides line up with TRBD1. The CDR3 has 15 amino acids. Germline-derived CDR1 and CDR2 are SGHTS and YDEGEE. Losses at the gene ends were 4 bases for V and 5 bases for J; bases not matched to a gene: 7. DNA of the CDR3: TGTGCCAGCAGCCCACGGACAGGGAGAACCGGGGAGCTGTTTTTT. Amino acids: CASSPRTGRTGELFF.

In DNA form, the CDR3 reads TGTGCCAGCAGCTTACCACCCAGACTAGCGGGGGGCCGGAATGAGCAGTTCTTC. It translates to CASSLPPRLAGGRNEQFF. This sequence joins TRBV7-9 and TRBJ2-1, with 13 nucleotides matching TRBD2. The length of the CDR3 is 18 residues. Germline assignment: CDR1 SEHNR and CDR2 FQNEAQ (reference sequence). J was trimmed by 7 bases and V by 2 bases; bases with no gene match: 11.

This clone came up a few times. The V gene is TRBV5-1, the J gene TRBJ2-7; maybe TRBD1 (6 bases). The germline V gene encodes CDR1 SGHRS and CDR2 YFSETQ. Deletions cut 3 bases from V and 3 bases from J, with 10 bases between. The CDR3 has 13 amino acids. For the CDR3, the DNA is TGCGCCAGCAGCTGGACAGAGGGCTACGAGCAGTACTTC. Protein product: CASSWTEGYEQYF.

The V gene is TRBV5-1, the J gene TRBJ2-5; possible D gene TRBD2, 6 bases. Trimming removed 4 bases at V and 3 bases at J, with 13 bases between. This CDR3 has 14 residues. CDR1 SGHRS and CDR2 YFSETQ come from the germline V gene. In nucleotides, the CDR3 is TGCGCCAGCAGCCCGGGGGTATCTAAAGAGACCCAGTACTTC. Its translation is CASSPGVSKETQYF.

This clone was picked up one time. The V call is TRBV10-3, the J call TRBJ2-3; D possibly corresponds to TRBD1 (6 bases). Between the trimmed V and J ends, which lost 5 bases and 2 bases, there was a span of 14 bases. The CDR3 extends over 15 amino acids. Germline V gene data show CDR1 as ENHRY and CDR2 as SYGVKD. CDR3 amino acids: CAISNQQGSTDTQYF. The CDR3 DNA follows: TGTGCCATCAGTAATCAACAGGGTTCCACAGATACGCAGTATTTT.

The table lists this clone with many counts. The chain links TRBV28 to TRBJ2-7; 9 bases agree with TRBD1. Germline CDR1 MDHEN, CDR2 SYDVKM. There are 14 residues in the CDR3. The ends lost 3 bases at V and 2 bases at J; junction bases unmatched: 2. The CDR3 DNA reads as TGTGCCAGCAGTTTCCGGGACAGGGCCTACGAGCAGTACTTC. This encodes CASSFRDRAYEQYF. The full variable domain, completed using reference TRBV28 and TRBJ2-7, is DVKVTQSSRYLVKRTGEKVFLECVQDMDHENMFWYRQDPGLGLRLIYFSYDVKMKEKGDIPEGYSVSREKKERFSLILESASTNQTSMYLCASSFRDRAYEQYFGPGTRLTVT.

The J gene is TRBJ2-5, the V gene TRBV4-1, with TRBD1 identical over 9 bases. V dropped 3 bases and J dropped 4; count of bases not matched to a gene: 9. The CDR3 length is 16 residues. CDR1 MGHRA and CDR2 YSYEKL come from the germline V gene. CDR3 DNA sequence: TGCGCCAGCAGCCAGCAACAGGGGGCCGGGAGAGAGACCCAGTACTTC. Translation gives CASSQQQGAGRETQYF.

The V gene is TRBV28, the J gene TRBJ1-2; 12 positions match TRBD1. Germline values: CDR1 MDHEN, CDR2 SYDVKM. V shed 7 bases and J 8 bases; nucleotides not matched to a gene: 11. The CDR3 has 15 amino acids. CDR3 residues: CASTSAGQGALGYTF. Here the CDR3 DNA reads TGTGCCAGCACATCGGCGGGACAGGGGGCGCTGGGCTACACCTTC.

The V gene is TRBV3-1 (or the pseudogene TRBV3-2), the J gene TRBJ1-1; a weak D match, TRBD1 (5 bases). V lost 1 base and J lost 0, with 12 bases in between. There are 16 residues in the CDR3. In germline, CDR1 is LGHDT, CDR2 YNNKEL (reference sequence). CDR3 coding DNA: TGTGCCAGCAGCCAAGCCGGAGGGGAAATGAACACTGAAGCTTTCTTT. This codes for CASSQAGGEMNTEAFF.

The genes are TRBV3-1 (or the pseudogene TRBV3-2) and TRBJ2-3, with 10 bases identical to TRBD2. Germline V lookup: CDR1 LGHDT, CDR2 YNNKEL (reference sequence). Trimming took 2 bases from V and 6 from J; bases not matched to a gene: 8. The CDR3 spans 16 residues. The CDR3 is CASSQSSGGAFDTQYF. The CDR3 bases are TGTGCCAGCAGCCAATCAAGCGGGGGGGCCTTCGATACGCAGTATTTT.

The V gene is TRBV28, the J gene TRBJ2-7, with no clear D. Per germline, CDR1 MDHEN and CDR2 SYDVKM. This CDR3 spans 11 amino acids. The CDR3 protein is CAATQSREQYF. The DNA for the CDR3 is TGTGCTGCGACGCAGTCTAGAGAGCAGTACTTC.

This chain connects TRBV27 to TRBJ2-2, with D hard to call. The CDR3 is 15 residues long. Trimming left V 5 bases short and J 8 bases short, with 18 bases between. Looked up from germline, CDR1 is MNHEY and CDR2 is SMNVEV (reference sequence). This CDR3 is CASSPRRAVVGELFF. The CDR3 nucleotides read TGTGCCAGCAGTCCCCGCCGGGCGGTCGTGGGGGAGCTGTTTTTT.

CDR3 sequence reads: CASSRENTEAFF. The DNA for the CDR3 is TGTGCCAGCAGCCGCGAGAACACTGAAGCTTTCTTT. The chain recombines TRBV3-1 (or the pseudogene TRBV3-2) with TRBJ1-1; the D is unclear. The CDR3 has 12 residues. The ends were cut back, 4 bases at V and 1 base at J, with 4 bases in the middle. Per germline, CDR1 LGHDT and CDR2 YNNKEL (reference sequence).

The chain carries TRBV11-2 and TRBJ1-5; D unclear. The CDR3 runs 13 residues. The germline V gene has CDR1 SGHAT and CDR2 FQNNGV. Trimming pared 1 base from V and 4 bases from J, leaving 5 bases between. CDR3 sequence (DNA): TGTGCCAGCAGCTTAGGACTAAATCAGCCCCAGCATTTT. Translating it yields CASSLGLNQPQHF.

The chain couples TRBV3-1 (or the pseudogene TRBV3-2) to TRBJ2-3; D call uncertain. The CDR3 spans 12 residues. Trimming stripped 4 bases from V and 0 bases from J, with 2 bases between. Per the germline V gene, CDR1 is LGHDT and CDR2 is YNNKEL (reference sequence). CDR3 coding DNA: TGTGCCAGCAGCCTTAGCACAGATACGCAGTATTTT. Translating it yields CASSLSTDTQYF.

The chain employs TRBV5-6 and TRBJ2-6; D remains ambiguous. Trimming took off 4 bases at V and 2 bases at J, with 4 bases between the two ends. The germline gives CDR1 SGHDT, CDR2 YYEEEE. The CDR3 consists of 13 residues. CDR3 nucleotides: TGTGCCAGCAGCCGGACTGGGGCCAACGTCCTGACTTTC. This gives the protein CASSRTGANVLTF.

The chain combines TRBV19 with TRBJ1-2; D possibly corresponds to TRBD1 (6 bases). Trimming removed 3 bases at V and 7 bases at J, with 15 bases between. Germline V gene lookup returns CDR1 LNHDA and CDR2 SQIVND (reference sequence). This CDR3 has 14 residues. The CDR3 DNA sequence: TGTGCCAGTAGTATTCTTAACCAGGGGTTTGGCTACACCTTC. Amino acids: CASSILNQGFGYTF.

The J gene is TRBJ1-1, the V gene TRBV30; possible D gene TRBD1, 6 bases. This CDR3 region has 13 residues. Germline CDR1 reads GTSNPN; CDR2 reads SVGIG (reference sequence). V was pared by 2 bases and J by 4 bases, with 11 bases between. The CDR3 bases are TGTGCCTGGAGTATAGACAGGAGCACTGAAGCTTTCTTT. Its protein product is CAWSIDRSTEAFF.

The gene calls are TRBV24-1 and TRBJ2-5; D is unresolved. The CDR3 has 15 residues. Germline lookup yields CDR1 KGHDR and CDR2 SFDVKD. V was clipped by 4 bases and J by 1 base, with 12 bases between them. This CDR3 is CATSDPYRAQETQYF. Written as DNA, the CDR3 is TGTGCCACCAGTGACCCTTACCGGGCCCAAGAGACCCAGTACTTC.

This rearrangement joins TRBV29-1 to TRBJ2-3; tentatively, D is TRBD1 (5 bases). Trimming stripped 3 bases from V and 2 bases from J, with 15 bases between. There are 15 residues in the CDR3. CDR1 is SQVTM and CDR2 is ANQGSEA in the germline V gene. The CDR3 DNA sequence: TGCAGCGTTGACGGACGCCAGGGCTTCACAGATACGCAGTATTTT. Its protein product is CSVDGRQGFTDTQYF.

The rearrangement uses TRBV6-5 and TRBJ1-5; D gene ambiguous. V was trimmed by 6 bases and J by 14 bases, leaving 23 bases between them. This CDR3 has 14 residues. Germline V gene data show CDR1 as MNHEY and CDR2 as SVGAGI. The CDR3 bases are TGTGCCAGCAGCTTTACCCGCGGCCGACCGGACGAGCATTTT. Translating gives CASSFTRGRPDEHF.

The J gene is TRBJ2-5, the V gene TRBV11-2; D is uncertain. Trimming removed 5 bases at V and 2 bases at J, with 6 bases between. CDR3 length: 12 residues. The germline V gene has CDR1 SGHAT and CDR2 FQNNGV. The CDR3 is CASSQRQETQYF. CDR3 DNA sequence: TGTGCCAGCAGCCAACGACAAGAGACCCAGTACTTC.

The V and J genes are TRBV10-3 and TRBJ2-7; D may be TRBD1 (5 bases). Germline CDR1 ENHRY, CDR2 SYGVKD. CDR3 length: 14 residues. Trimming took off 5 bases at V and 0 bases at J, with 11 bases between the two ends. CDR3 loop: CAISTGPSSYEQYF. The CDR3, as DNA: TGTGCCATCAGTACAGGACCCAGCTCCTACGAGCAGTACTTC.

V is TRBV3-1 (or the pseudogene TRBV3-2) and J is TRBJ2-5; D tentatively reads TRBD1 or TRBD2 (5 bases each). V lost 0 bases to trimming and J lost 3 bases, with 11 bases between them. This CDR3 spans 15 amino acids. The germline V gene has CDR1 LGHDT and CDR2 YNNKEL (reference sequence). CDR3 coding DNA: TGTGCCAGCAGCCAAGACTCCGGGACCAAAGAGACCCAGTACTTC. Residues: CASSQDSGTKETQYF.

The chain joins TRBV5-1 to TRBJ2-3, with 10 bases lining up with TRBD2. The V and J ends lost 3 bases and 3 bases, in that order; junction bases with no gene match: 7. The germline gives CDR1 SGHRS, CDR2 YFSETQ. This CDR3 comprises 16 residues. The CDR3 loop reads CASSSFLAGETDTQYF. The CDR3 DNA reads TGCGCCAGCAGCTCCTTTCTAGCGGGGGAGACAGATACGCAGTATTTT.

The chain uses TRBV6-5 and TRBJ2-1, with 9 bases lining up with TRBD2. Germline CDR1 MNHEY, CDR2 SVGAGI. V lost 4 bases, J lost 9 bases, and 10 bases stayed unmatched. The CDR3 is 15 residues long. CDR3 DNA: TGTGCCAGCAGTTGGGTTAGCGGGGGTTTCGGTGAGCAGTTCTTC. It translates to CASSWVSGGFGEQFF.

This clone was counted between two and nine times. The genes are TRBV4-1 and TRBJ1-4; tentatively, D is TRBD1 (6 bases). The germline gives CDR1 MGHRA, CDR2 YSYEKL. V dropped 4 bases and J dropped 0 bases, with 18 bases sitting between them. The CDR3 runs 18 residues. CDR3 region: CASSLSRGRDATNEKLFF. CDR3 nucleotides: TGCGCCAGCAGCCTATCCCGGGGGCGCGACGCAACTAATGAAAAACTGTTTTTT.

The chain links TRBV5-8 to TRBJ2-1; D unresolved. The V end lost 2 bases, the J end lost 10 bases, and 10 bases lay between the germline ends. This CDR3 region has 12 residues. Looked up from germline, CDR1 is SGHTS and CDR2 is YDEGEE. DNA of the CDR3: TGTGCCAGCAGCTTAGGGTTGGCCGAGCAGTTCTTC. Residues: CASSLGLAEQFF.